The present TCR beta chain was sequenced within a study of cytomegalovirus exposure and HLA in healthy donors. Concerning this clone itself: Its antigen remains unidentified.

Study results and caveats: CMV antigen specificity of three CMV-associated chains was confirmed in vitro. A previous analysis found most TCR beta V segments productive roughly 87% or roughly 30% of the time. Among the most significant clusters, several appeared linked to common viral pathogens in a later analysis.

Amplification used 60 Vbeta primers and 13 Jbeta primers. Using immunoSEQ multiplex PCR, the repertoire was profiled, and TCRdb retains in-frame clones only, with some absent. This sample contains fewer than 110,000 clones. The germline V gene encodes CDR1 MNHEY and CDR2 SMNVEV (reference sequence). The CDR3 length is 16 residues. V gave up 6 bases and J gave up 0 bases; unmatched junction bases: 9. The specimen was PBMCs. This chain links TRBV27 with TRBJ2-3, with TRBD1 matching 7 bases. This TCR was sampled from a man aged 35 to 55 in good health and CMV-seronegative. The CDR3 region is CASSLRGRTSTDTQYF. The CDR3 nucleotides are TGTGCCAGCAGCCTCAGGGGGAGAACTAGCACAGATACGCAGTATTTT.